The present T cell receptor beta chain was sequenced within a study of blood T cell repertoires in COVID-19. Study-wide context: T cells, B-cell-depleted T cells, or PBMCs provided the cDNA or gDNA that served as material.

Germline assignment: CDR1 MNHNY and CDR2 SVGAGI (reference sequence). The V end lost 6 bases, the J end lost 2 bases, and 11 bases lay between the germline ends. The CDR3 has 14 residues. Under the authors' procedure: The authors estimated nucleated cell counts from reference gene primer amplification. Here immunoSEQ multiplex PCR was the method, and the copy in TCRdb shows in-frame clones only, minus some. V and J calls and clone size are given by that table; D and trimming were obtained from the DNA. The sample has around 51,000 clones; 70% to 90% are singletons. The chain employs TRBV6-6 and TRBJ1-3; D may be TRBD1 (5 bases). This receptor was identified in a woman older than 75 with acute or convalescent COVID-19. What was sequenced was peripheral blood. The CDR3, as DNA: TGTGCCAGCAGGTCCGGGGGTACTGGAAACACCATATATTTT. This encodes CASRSGGTGNTIYF.